The 25 T cell receptor beta chains in this list originate from one sample, sequenced in a study of graft-versus-host responses after intestinal transplantation. Intraepithelial and lamina propria lymphocytes were isolated from graft specimens. Libraries were prepared by immunoSEQ multiplex PCR; TCRdb keeps only in-frame clonotypes and omits some of them. The data hold about 1,000 clones, with under 90% observed a single time. Sequencing used ileum tissue, obtained around 3.5 months after intestinal transplant. Receptors originate from a human patient who received an intestinal transplant, so some T cells may come from the graft donor.

J is TRBJ2-1 and V is TRBV4-2; D is uncertain. V was trimmed by 1 base and J by 9 bases, leaving 10 bases between them. This CDR3 contains 13 residues. Germline V gives CDR1 LGHNA, CDR2 YNFKEQ. The CDR3 loop reads CASSQGAFGEQFF. The CDR3, as DNA: TGTGCCAGCAGCCAAGGGGCCTTCGGTGAGCAGTTCTTC.

The chain joins TRBV19 to TRBJ2-7; no firm D call. Germline V lookup: CDR1 LNHDA, CDR2 SQIVND (reference sequence). The CDR3 loop spans 15 amino acids. V was pared by 3 bases and J by 0 bases, with 12 bases between. In nucleotides, the CDR3 is TGTGCCAGTAGTATTCTACCAGTCTTCTCCTACGAGCAGTACTTC. Amino acid sequence: CASSILPVFSYEQYF.

The rearrangement joins TRBV14 to TRBJ2-2; D might be TRBD1 (6 bases). The V end was cut by 3 bases, the J end by 1 base, with 12 bases between. Per the germline V gene, CDR1 is SGHDN and CDR2 is FVKESK. The CDR3 covers 16 residues. CDR3 sequence: CASSHTGTLNTGELFF. In DNA form, the CDR3 reads TGTGCCAGCAGCCATACAGGGACCCTGAACACCGGGGAGCTGTTTTTT.

A few counts support this clone. V usage is TRBV13 and J usage is TRBJ2-3, with unresolved D. The germline CDR1 and CDR2 sequences are PRHDT and FYEKMQ (reference sequence). V lost 6 bases to trimming and J lost 3 bases, with 1 base between them. CDR3 length equals 10 residues. CDR3 bases: TGTGCCAGCAGTACAGATACGCAGTATTTT. This sequence encodes CASSTDTQYF.

This chain connects TRBV7-6 to TRBJ2-7, with 8 bases matching TRBD2. In germline, CDR1 is SGHVS, CDR2 FNYEAQ. Unmatched junction bases numbered 12, after V lost 3 bases and J lost 5 bases. The CDR3 sequence is 16 residues long. CDR3 amino acids: CASSFRRAGASDEQYF. CDR3 sequence (DNA): TGTGCCAGCAGCTTCCGCAGAGCGGGAGCTTCGGACGAGCAGTACTTC.

This sequence joins TRBV9 and TRBJ2-3; D possibly corresponds to TRBD1 (5 bases). With 2 bases removed from V and 4 bases from J, the gap between germline ends came to 14 bases. Germline V gene sequence: CDR1 SGDLS, CDR2 YYNGEE. The CDR3 consists of 15 residues. CDR3 DNA sequence: TGTGCCAGCAGCGTGGCAGGGCGTGAGGCAGATACGCAGTATTTT. Its protein is CASSVAGREADTQYF.

J is TRBJ2-3 and V is TRBV11-3; D possibly corresponds to TRBD1 (7 bases). This CDR3 has 14 residues. Germline lookup yields CDR1 SGHNT and CDR2 YENEEA. The V end lost 4 bases, the J end lost 1 base, and 9 bases lay between the germline ends. The CDR3 sequence: CASSSRGGTDTQYF. The CDR3 coding sequence is TGTGCCAGCAGCTCCAGGGGGGGCACAGATACGCAGTATTTT.

The V call is TRBV25-1, the J call TRBJ2-3; TRBD2 aligns across 16 bases. Germline CDR1 reads MGHDK; CDR2 reads SYGVNS. The trim removed 8 bases at V and 5 bases at J, leaving 4 bases unmatched. The CDR3 is 15 residues long. The CDR3 nucleotides are TGTGCCAGCTCGGGACTAGCGGGAGGGGGAGATACGCAGTATTTT. Its protein product is CASSGLAGGGDTQYF.

The chain employs TRBV28 and TRBJ2-7, with a weak D call TRBD1 (6 bases). Germline values: CDR1 MDHEN, CDR2 SYDVKM. V was shortened by 4 bases and J by 5 bases, with 15 bases between the two germline ends. The CDR3 is 14 amino acids. The CDR3 region has the DNA TGTGCCAGCAGTTCATATGGACAGACCCACGAGCAGTACTTC. Its translation is CASSSYGQTHEQYF. Based on the CDR3 plus reference TRBV28 and TRBJ2-7, the full variable domain is DVKVTQSSRYLVKRTGEKVFLECVQDMDHENMFWYRQDPGLGLRLIYFSYDVKMKEKGDIPEGYSVSREKKERFSLILESASTNQTSMYLCASSSYGQTHEQYFGPGTRLTVT.

The rearrangement joins TRBV2 to TRBJ1-6; 7 positions match TRBD1. The CDR3 extends over 15 amino acids. Germline CDR1 is SNHLY and CDR2 is FYNNEI. With V trimmed by 4 bases and J by 4 bases, 4 bases remained unmatched. The CDR3 loop reads CASSARQGYNSPLHF. As DNA, the CDR3 is TGTGCCAGCAGTGCAAGACAGGGATATAATTCACCCCTCCACTTT.

The genes are TRBV7-7 and TRBJ1-1; unclear D gene. Germline V gene sequence: CDR1 SSHAT, CDR2 FNYEAQ (reference sequence). V lost 1 base to trimming and J lost 6 bases, with 9 bases between them. This CDR3 has 13 residues. CDR3 DNA: TGTGCCAGCAGCTTAGACCTGGCAGCTGAAGCTTTCTTT. It translates to CASSLDLAAEAFF.

The CDR3 DNA reads TGTGCCATCAGTGAGGACAGGGCCAAAAACATTCAGTACTTC. This codes for CAISEDRAKNIQYF. V and J are TRBV10-3 and TRBJ2-4, with D perhaps TRBD1 (6 bases). The CDR3 consists of 14 residues. Looked up from germline, CDR1 is ENHRY and CDR2 is SYGVKD. The V and J ends lost 2 bases and 1 base respectively, with 6 bases between them.

Here the CDR3 DNA reads TGTGCCAGCAGCTTAGGACTAGCGGGAAGCACAGATACGCAGTATTTT. Amino acid sequence: CASSLGLAGSTDTQYF. The rearrangement links TRBV7-2 to TRBJ2-3; 11 nucleotides agree with TRBD2. J lost 0 bases, V lost 1 base, and 0 bases had no gene match. The germline V gene encodes CDR1 SGHTA and CDR2 FQGNSA. The CDR3 has 16 amino acids.

V usage is TRBV5-1 and J usage is TRBJ2-2; D is unresolved. Trimming pared 7 bases from V and 7 bases from J, leaving 17 bases between. The length of the CDR3 is 14 residues. Germline lookup yields CDR1 SGHRS and CDR2 YFSETQ. CDR3 sequence (DNA): TGCGCCAGCGGGCAACGGAAAATCAACGGGGAGCTGTTTTTT. This gives the protein CASGQRKINGELFF.

The V gene is TRBV5-1, the J gene TRBJ2-5; TRBD2 aligns across 7 bases. The end of the DNA fits TRBJ2-7 better, so the J call may be wrong. CDR1 SGHRS and CDR2 YFSETQ come from the germline V gene. This CDR3 region has 14 residues. CDR3: CASSITGTMDEQYF. The CDR3 DNA follows: TGCGCCAGCAGCATTACCGGGACTATGGACGAGCAGTACTTC.

The chain employs TRBV30 and TRBJ1-5; the D gene is possibly TRBD1 (6 bases). Trimming removed 2 bases from V and 7 bases from J, with 15 bases in between. CDR1 is GTSNPN and CDR2 is SVGIG in the germline V gene (reference sequence). The CDR3 consists of 14 residues. The CDR3 region has the DNA TGTGCCTGGAGTCTAGGGGGGGCGGGGCAGCCCCAGCATTTT. Translating it yields CAWSLGGAGQPQHF. The complete variable domain, with remaining parts taken from reference TRBV30 and TRBJ1-5, reads SQTIHQWPATLVQPVGSPLSLECTVEGTSNPNLYWYRQAAGRGLQLLFYSVGIGQISSEVPQNLSASRPQDRQFILSSKKLLLSDSGFYLCAWSLGGAGQPQHFGDGTRLSIL.

This chain joins TRBV18 and TRBJ2-3, with D maybe TRBD2 (6 bases). Germline V gene lookup returns CDR1 KGHSH and CDR2 LQKENI. The CDR3 totals 16 residues. The V and J ends lost 3 bases and 0 bases respectively, with 13 bases between them. CDR3 DNA sequence: TGTGCCAGCTCACCGGGACTTCTATCCAGCACAGATACGCAGTATTTT. Protein product: CASSPGLLSSTDTQYF.

The J gene is TRBJ2-1, the V gene TRBV27, with D hard to call. Trimming removed 2 bases from V and 2 bases from J, with 10 bases in between. The germline V gene encodes CDR1 MNHEY and CDR2 SMNVEV (reference sequence). CDR3 size: 15 residues. CDR3 nucleotide sequence: TGTGCCAGCAGTTTAAGCGCCTACGCCTACAATGAGCAGTTCTTC. Protein sequence: CASSLSAYAYNEQFF.

This clone was seen just once. V and J are TRBV30 and TRBJ2-7; a weak D match, TRBD2 (5 bases). The germline gives CDR1 GTSNPN, CDR2 SVGIG (reference sequence). Trimming took off 4 bases at V and 3 bases at J, with 13 bases between the two ends. The CDR3 runs to 13 residues. This CDR3 reads CAWTRGPYYEQYF. DNA for the CDR3: TGTGCCTGGACCCGAGGGCCTTACTACGAGCAGTACTTC.

This clone was seen once. CDR3 DNA: TGTGCCCTCGGGACAGTAAATGAAAAACTGTTTTTT. Amino acids: CALGTVNEKLFF. This chain joins TRBV10-3 and TRBJ1-4; 7 bases map to TRBD1. Germline CDR1 reads ENHRY; CDR2 reads SYGVKD. The CDR3 contains 12 residues. With V trimmed by 11 bases and J by 5 bases, 5 bases remained unmatched.

This chain joins TRBV5-1 and TRBJ2-1; 12 bases line up with TRBD2. CDR3 length equals 14 residues. V lost 2 bases to trimming and J lost 10 bases; unmatched junction nucleotides: 4. CDR1 and CDR2 (germline): SGHRS, YFSETQ. This CDR3 is CASSFPTSGGEQFF. CDR3 coding DNA: TGCGCCAGCAGCTTCCCTACTAGCGGGGGGGAGCAGTTCTTC.

The genes are TRBV2 and TRBJ2-7, with a possible D match to TRBD2 (5 bases). Germline CDR1 and CDR2: SNHLY and FYNNEI. The CDR3 sequence is 15 residues long. Trimming pared 0 bases from V and 7 bases from J, leaving 16 bases between. The CDR3 loop reads CASSEARGLGVEQYF. The DNA of the CDR3 is TGTGCCAGCAGTGAAGCCCGGGGATTGGGAGTTGAGCAGTACTTC. The complete variable domain, with remaining parts taken from reference TRBV2 and TRBJ2-7, reads EPEVTQTPSHQVTQMGQEVILRCVPISNHLYFYWYRQILGQKVEFLVSFYNNEISEKSEIFDDQFSVERPDGSNFTLKIRSTKLEDSAMYFCASSEARGLGVEQYFGPGTRLTVT.

The chain couples TRBV27 to TRBJ1-5; D ambiguous. Deletions cut 3 bases from V and 7 bases from J, with 10 bases between. The CDR3 contains 13 residues. CDR1 and CDR2 (germline): MNHEY, SMNVEV (reference sequence). CDR3 coding DNA: TGTGCCAGCAGTTTGGATCCGTCACAGCCCCAGCATTTT. As protein: CASSLDPSQPQHF.

The rearrangement links TRBV6-5 to TRBJ2-7, with D possibly matching TRBD1 (6 bases). CDR3 length: 14 residues. Between the trimmed V and J ends, which lost 5 bases and 3 bases, there was a span of 14 bases. Germline V gene lookup returns CDR1 MNHEY and CDR2 SVGAGI. The CDR3 protein is CASSGRGLVYEQYF. The CDR3 bases are TGTGCCAGCAGTGGCAGGGGCCTAGTCTACGAGCAGTACTTC.

In the case of this clone: At one boundary the junction diverges from the germline segment, which might be a read error. The chain carries TRBV7-2 and TRBJ1-2, with 7 bases that match TRBD1. CDR3 length: 17 residues. Per the germline V gene, CDR1 is SGHTA and CDR2 is FQGNSA. The CDR3 sequence: CAGSLLWGGQRPPGYTF. The CDR3 nucleotides are TGTGCCGGCAGCTTATTATGGGGGGGACAGCGTCCACCTGGCTACACCTTC.